A selection of T cell receptor beta chains follows, all from one sample in a study of response to subunit inactivated influenza vaccine. TCRdb passed the RT-PCR reads through MiXCR, listing each CDR3 protein once. The sample has about 530,000 distinct CDR3 sequences, roughly 13% seen once; the top ten hold under 15%. Here the sequenced sample was PBMCs from blood, taken 40 to 50 days after vaccination. The receptors here all came from a man aged 45-60 years who received an inactivated influenza vaccine. CDR3s include the opening cysteine and the closing phenylalanine or tryptophan. Each record gives: CDR3 length, V gene, D gene, clone size, J gene, CDR3 DNA, CDR3 protein. D genes are given only for firm matches. Only part of the rows carry a size: once, few, many, or a class if the clone is expanded.

15,TRBV7-9,NA,few,TRBJ1-1,TGTGCCAGCGGTGGCCCCCTGGCGATGAACACTGAAGCTTTCTTT,CASGGPLAMNTEAFF
14,TRBV7-2,NA,few,TRBJ2-5,TGTGCCAGCAGCTCCCGATGGGGCGCAGAGACCCAGTACTTC,CASSSRWGAETQYF
13,TRBV21-1,NA,few,TRBJ2-5,TGTGCCAGCAGGGACAGGGCCGGAGAGACCCAGTACTTC,CASRDRAGETQYF
20,TRBV20-1,NA,NA,TRBJ2-4,TGCAGTGCTAGAGATCTAGGGCAGGGCCCGGAGGTTAGGGCCAAAAACATTCAGTACTTC,CSARDLGQGPEVRAKNIQYF
14,TRBV24-1,NA,NA,TRBJ1-5,TGTGCCACCAGTCGCACAGGCAGCAATCAGCCCCAGCATTTT,CATSRTGSNQPQHF
14,TRBV15,TRBD2,many,TRBJ2-5,TGTGCGACTAACACGGGGGGGATTCAAGAGACCCAGTACTTC,CATNTGGIQETQYF
16,TRBV4-1,NA,NA,TRBJ2-1,TGCGCCAGCAGCCAAGGACCCTCTAGTGGGTACAATGAGCAGTTCTTC,CASSQGPSSGYNEQFF
14,TRBV5-1,NA,NA,TRBJ2-5,TGCGCCAGCAGCTTTCGGGACGCCCAAGAGACCCAGTACTTC,CASSFRDAQETQYF
12,TRBV6-2/TRBV6-3,NA,NA,TRBJ1-1,TGTGCCAGCAGGAGGACAGACACTGAAGCTTTCTTT,CASRRTDTEAFF
14,TRBV19,TRBD2,few,TRBJ2-5,TGTGCCAGTAGTCGACTAGCGAAAACGGAGACCCAGTACTTC,CASSRLAKTETQYF
15,TRBV6-1,NA,NA,TRBJ2-1,TGTGCCACCCTCAGAAGCCCTACTAGTGTCGATGAGCAGTTCTTC,CATLRSPTSVDEQFF
17,TRBV5-1,NA,NA,TRBJ2-1,TGCGCCAGCAGCTTGCGCGGGACACCGACACCCTACAATGAGCAGTTCTTC,CASSLRGTPTPYNEQFF
15,TRBV5-1,NA,NA,TRBJ2-7,TGCGCCAGCAGCTTGCCCGGGACATTGGCCTACGAGCAGTACTTC,CASSLPGTLAYEQYF
12,TRBV15,NA,many,TRBJ1-2,TGTGCCACCAGCAGAGATCAGGGAAGCTACACCTTC,CATSRDQGSYTF
13,TRBV5-1,NA,few,TRBJ1-1,TGCGCCAGCAGCTTCACTCCGGGGACTGAAGCTTTCTTT,CASSFTPGTEAFF
13,TRBV20-1,NA,many,TRBJ1-6,TGCAGTGCTAGAGACTCGGCTAATTCACCCCTCCACTTT,CSARDSANSPLHF
12,TRBV24-1,NA,NA,TRBJ2-3,TGTGCCACCAGTGGGGTTACAGATACGCAGTATTTT,CATSGVTDTQYF
13,TRBV5-1,NA,few,TRBJ1-5,TGCGCCAGCAGCTTGAGTCTCAATCAGCCCCAGCATTTT,CASSLSLNQPQHF
13,TRBV20-1,NA,few,TRBJ2-7,TGCAGTGCTCTGACAGGCGCCTCCTACGAGCAGTACTTC,CSALTGASYEQYF
18,TRBV2,TRBD1,few,TRBJ2-7,TGTGCCAGCACTATTGACAGGGGACGGAGCGGGTTTACCTACGAGCAGTACTTC,CASTIDRGRSGFTYEQYF
15,TRBV7-9,NA,NA,TRBJ2-2,TGTGCCACCCTCTTATCCAGGGTGAACACCGGGGAGCTGTTTTTT,CATLLSRVNTGELFF
16,TRBV29-1,NA,NA,TRBJ2-2,TGCAGCGCCATACCGCGGGACAGAGGGAACACCGGGGAGCTGTTTTTT,CSAIPRDRGNTGELFF
13,TRBV5-1,NA,NA,TRBJ2-7,TGCGCCAGCAGCTTGGACTACCCCAACGAGCAGTACTTC,CASSLDYPNEQYF
14,TRBV20-1,TRBD1,NA,TRBJ2-7,TGCAGTGCTGAAGAGGACAGGGATTGGAGGGAGCAGTACTTC,CSAEEDRDWREQYF
11,TRBV10-3,NA,many,TRBJ2-7,TGTGCCATCAGTGATAGGTCCGAGCAGTACTTC,CAISDRSEQYF
16,TRBV15,TRBD2,few,TRBJ2-1,TGTGCCACCAGCAAAAGCCTAGCGGGAGGGGAAAATGAGCAGTTCTTC,CATSKSLAGGENEQFF
15,TRBV4-1,NA,few,TRBJ1-2,TGCGCCAGCAGCCTTCGGGACTCATTCTCCTATGGCTACACCTTC,CASSLRDSFSYGYTF
18,TRBV15,TRBD1,NA,TRBJ2-6,TGTGCCACCAGCCGGCAGGCCGGGACAGGGGCTGGGGCCAACGTCCTGACTTTC,CATSRQAGTGAGANVLTF
15,TRBV20-1,TRBD2,NA,TRBJ2-3,TGCAGTGCTACCCGACTAGCGGCTAGCACAGATACGCAGTATTTT,CSATRLAASTDTQYF
14,TRBV20-1,NA,NA,TRBJ2-3,TGCAGTGCTAGAGGATGGGACGGACCAGATACGCAGTATTTT,CSARGWDGPDTQYF
15,TRBV10-3,NA,many,TRBJ2-5,TGTGCCATCAGTGAGGCACTACTAGACCAAGAGACCCAGTACTTC,CAISEALLDQETQYF
16,TRBV12-3/TRBV12-4,TRBD1,few,TRBJ2-5,TGTGCCAGCAGTTTGAGGTTGGACAGGGTCCAAGAGACCCAGTACTTC,CASSLRLDRVQETQYF
13,TRBV20-1,NA,many,TRBJ1-2,TGCAGTGCTAAAAAGTACGCAGACTATGGCTACACCTTC,CSAKKYADYGYTF
14,TRBV20-1,TRBD2,NA,TRBJ2-3,TGCAGTGCTCGACCGGGGGGGGGTCGAGATACGCAGTATTTT,CSARPGGGRDTQYF
16,TRBV7-2,TRBD1,many,TRBJ2-1,TGTGCCAGCAGCTTAAATACAGGGGGAAGCTACAATGAGCAGTTCTTC,CASSLNTGGSYNEQFF
14,TRBV2,NA,NA,TRBJ1-4,TGTGCCAGCAGTGAAAGGCGATGGGATGAAAAACTGTTTTTT,CASSERRWDEKLFF
17,TRBV10-3,NA,many,TRBJ2-1,TGTGCCATCAGTGGAACCGGGACCGGGGGACGAGGCAATGAGCAGTTCTTC,CAISGTGTGGRGNEQFF
15,TRBV2,NA,NA,TRBJ2-3,TGTGCCAGCAGTTCTTTGGGGTCAGGCACAGATACGCAGTATTTT,CASSSLGSGTDTQYF
16,TRBV20-1,NA,medium-sized,TRBJ1-6,TGCAGTGCTAGAGATCTCGCGGGGGGTGATAATTCACCCCTCCACTTT,CSARDLAGGDNSPLHF
14,TRBV7-9,TRBD1,many,TRBJ1-4,TGTGCCAGCAGCCGGACAGGGGGTCGTGAAAAACTGTTTTTT,CASSRTGGREKLFF
16,TRBV7-8,NA,NA,TRBJ1-5,TGTGCCAGCAGTCCTTCTCGATGGGACCATAATCAGCCCCAGCATTTT,CASSPSRWDHNQPQHF
14,TRBV10-3,NA,NA,TRBJ2-7,TGTGCCATCAGTGTCGCTGGTAGCTCCTACGAGCAGTACTTC,CAISVAGSSYEQYF
17,TRBV10-2,TRBD1,few,TRBJ1-1,TGCGCCAGCAGTGATTCTTTCAGGGGGCCAGGGAACACTGAAGCTTTCTTT,CASSDSFRGPGNTEAFF
14,TRBV20-1,TRBD2,few,TRBJ2-3,TGCAGTGTACTAGCGGGAGGGCGGAGAGATACGCAGTATTTT,CSVLAGGRRDTQYF